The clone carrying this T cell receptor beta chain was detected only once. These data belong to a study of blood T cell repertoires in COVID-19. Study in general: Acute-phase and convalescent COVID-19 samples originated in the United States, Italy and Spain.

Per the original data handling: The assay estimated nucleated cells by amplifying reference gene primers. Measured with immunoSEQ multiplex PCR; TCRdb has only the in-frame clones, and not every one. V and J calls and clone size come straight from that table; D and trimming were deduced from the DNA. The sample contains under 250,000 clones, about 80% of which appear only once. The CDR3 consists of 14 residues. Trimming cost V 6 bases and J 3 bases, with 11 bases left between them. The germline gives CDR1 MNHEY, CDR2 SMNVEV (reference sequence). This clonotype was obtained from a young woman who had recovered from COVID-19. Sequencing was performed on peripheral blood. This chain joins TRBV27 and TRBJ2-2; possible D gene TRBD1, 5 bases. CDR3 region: CASSRLGDTGELFF. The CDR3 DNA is TGTGCCAGCAGCCGCTTAGGGGACACCGGGGAGCTGTTTTTT.